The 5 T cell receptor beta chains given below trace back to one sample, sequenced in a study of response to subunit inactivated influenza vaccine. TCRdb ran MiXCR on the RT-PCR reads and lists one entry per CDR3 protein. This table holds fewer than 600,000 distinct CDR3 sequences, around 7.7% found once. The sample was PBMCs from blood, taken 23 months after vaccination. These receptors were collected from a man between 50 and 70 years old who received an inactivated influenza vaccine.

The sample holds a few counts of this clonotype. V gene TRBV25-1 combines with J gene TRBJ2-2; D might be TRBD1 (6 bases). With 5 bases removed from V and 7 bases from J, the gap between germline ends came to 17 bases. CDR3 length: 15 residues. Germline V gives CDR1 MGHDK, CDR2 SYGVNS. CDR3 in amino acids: CASSTHRVLGGELFF. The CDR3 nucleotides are TGTGCCAGCAGTACACACAGGGTTTTAGGCGGGGAGCTGTTTTTT.

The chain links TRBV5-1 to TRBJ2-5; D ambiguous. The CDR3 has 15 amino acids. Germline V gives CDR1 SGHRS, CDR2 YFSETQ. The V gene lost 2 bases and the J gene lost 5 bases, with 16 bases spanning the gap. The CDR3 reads CASSFADRLMETQYF. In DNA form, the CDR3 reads TGCGCCAGCAGCTTCGCCGACCGCCTAATGGAGACCCAGTACTTC.

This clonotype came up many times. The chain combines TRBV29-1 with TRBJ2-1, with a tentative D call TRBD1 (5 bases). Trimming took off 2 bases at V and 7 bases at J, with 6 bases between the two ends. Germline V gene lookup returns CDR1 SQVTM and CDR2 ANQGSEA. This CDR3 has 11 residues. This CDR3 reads CSVERGNEQFF. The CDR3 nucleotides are TGCAGCGTTGAAAGGGGAAATGAGCAGTTCTTC.

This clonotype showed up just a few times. The CDR3 DNA reads as TGTGCCAGCAGCCAAGAGCTTATCACAGATACGCAGTATTTT. This sequence encodes CASSQELITDTQYF. The V gene is TRBV4-2, the J gene TRBJ2-3; D gene ambiguous. V lost 0 bases and J lost 2, with 6 bases in between. The CDR3 length is 14 residues. CDR1 LGHNA and CDR2 YNFKEQ come from the germline V gene.

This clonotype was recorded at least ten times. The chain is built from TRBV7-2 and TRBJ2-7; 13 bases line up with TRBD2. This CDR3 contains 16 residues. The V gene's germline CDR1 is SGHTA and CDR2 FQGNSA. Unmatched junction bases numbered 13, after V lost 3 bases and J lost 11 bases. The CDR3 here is CASSFDSMTSGRPKYF. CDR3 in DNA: TGTGCCAGCAGCTTCGATTCTATGACTAGCGGGAGGCCTAAGTACTTC.